The present entry profiles one TCR beta chain with its context. The target antigen is unknown. The sample originates from a study of CXCR3-negative and CXCR3-positive naive CD8 T cells. Study-wide results and caveats: Memory CD8+ T cell repertoires were far less diverse than both naive subsets.

Approximately 300,000 cells per CD8+ T cell subset were flow-sorted in triplicate. TRB cDNA was prepared as libraries by UMI-labeled 5' RACE. No DNA is given; TCRdb re-called the 5' RACE reads and lists each CDR3 protein once. This table lists approximately 83,000 distinct CDR3 sequences. CDR1 and CDR2 from the germline V gene are SQVTM and ANQGSEA. This CDR3 spans 13 amino acids. The receptor comes from a human donor in good health. Some clones in this sample may be carry-over from other donors' samples. The material sequenced was naive CXCR3- CD8+ T cells from blood. Subset given: CD45RO-CCR7+CD27+CD95- naive CD8+ T cells lacking CXCR3 (TNR3-). The rearrangement uses TRBV29-1 and TRBJ2-2; TCRdb reports TRBD2, a call that lacks DNA to check it against. The CDR3 protein is CSVFSAGVGELFF.